This TCR beta chain appears in the sequencing data of a study of technical replicates of blood from several donors. The CDR3 is 12 amino acids. Germline assignment: CDR1 SGHRS and CDR2 YFSETQ. V was pared by 7 bases and J by 7 bases, with 15 bases between. TCRdb's copy holds only in-frame clones and misses some; the assay was immunoSEQ multiplex PCR. Of 15,000 to 20,000 clones listed, around 87% are singletons. Material for sequencing was PBMCs. The V and J genes are TRBV5-1 and TRBJ2-7; D might be TRBD2 (5 bases). The TCR originated in a human donor in good health. CDR3 DNA: TGCGCCAGCCGAGGCGGACCGGGGGAGCAGTACTTC. Its protein product is CASRGGPGEQYF.